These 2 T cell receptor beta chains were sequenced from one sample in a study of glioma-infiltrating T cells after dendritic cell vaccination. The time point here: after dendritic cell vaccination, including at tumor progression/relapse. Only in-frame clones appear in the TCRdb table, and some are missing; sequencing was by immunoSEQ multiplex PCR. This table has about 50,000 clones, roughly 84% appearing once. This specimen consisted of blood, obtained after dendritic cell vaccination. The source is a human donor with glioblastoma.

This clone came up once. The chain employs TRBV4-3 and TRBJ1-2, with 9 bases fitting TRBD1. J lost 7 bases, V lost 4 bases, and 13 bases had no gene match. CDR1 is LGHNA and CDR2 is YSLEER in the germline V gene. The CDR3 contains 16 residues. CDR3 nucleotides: TGCGCCAGCAGCCTACAGGGACAGGGCCCTCTCCTTGGCTACACCTTC. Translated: CASSLQGQGPLLGYTF.

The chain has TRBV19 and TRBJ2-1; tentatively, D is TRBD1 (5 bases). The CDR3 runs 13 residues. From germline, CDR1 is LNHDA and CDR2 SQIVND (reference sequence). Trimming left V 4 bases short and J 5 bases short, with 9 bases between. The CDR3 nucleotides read TGTGCCAGTAGTAGCAGGGAAAACAATGAGCAGTTCTTC. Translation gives CASSSRENNEQFF.